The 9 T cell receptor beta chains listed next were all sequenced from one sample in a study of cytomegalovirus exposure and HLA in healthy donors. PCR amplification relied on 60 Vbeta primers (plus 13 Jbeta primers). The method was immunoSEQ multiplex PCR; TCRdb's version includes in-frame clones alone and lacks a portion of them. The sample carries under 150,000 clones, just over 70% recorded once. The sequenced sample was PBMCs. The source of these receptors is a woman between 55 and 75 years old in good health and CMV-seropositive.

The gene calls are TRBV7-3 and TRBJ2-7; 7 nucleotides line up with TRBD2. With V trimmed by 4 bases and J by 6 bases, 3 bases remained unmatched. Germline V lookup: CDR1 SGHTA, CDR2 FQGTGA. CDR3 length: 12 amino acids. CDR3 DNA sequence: TGTGCCAGCAGCTGGGGGGGAGGCGAGCAGTACTTC. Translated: CASSWGGGEQYF.

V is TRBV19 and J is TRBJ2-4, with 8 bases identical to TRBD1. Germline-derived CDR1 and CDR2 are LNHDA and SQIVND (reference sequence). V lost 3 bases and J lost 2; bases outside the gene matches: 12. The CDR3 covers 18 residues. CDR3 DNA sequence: TGTGCCAGTAGTATGGGGTTCAGGGGGCCCTCCACCAAAAACATTCAGTACTTC. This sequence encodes CASSMGFRGPSTKNIQYF.

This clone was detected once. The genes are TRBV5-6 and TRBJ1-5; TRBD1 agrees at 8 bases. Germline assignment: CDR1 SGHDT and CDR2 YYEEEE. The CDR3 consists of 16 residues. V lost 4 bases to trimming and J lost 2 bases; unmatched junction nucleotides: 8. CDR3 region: CASSGEGTGRNQPQHF. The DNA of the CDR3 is TGTGCCAGCAGCGGGGAGGGGACAGGTCGCAATCAGCCCCAGCATTTT.

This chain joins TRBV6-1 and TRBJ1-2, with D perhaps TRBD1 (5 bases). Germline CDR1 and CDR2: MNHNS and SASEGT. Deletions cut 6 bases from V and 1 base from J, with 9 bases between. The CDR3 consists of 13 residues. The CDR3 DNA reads TGTGCCAGCAGGAAAGGGGTTAACTATGGCTACACCTTC. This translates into CASRKGVNYGYTF.

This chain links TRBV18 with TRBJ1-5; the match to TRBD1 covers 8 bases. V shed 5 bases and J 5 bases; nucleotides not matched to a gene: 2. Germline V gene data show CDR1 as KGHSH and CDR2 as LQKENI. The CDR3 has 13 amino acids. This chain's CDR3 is CASSTDRDQPQHF. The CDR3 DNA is TGTGCCAGCTCAACGGACAGGGATCAGCCCCAGCATTTT.

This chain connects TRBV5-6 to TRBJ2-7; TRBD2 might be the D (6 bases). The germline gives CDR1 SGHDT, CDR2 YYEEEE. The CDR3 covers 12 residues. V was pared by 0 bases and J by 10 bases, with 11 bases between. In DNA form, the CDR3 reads TGTGCCAGCAGCTTGGGGGACTCCCAACAGTACTTC. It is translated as CASSLGDSQQYF.

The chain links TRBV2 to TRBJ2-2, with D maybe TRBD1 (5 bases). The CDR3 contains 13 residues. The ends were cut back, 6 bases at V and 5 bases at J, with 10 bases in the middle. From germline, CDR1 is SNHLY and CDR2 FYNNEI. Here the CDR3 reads CASRARTTGELFF. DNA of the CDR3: TGTGCCAGCAGGGCTAGGACAACCGGGGAGCTGTTTTTT.

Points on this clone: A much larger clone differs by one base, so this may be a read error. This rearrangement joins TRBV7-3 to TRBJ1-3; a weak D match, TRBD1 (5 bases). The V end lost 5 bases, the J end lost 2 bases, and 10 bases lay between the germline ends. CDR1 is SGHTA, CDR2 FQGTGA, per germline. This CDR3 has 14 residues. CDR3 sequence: CASSPGHPGNTIYF. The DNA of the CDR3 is TGTGCCAGCAGCCCCGGACACCCTGGAAACACCATATATTTT.

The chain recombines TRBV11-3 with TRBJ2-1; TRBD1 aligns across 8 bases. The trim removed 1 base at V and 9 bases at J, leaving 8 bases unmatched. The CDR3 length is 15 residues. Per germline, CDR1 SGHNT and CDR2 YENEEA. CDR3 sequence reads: CASSLGGGRGREQFF. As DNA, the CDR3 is TGTGCCAGCAGCTTAGGTGGGGGCAGGGGGCGTGAGCAGTTCTTC. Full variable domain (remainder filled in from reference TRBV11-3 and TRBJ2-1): EAGVVQSPRYKIIEKKQPVAFWCNPISGHNTLYWYLQNLGQGPELLIRYENEEAVDDSQLPKDRFSAERLKGVDSTLKIQPAELGDSAVYLCASSLGGGRGREQFFGPGTRLTVL.